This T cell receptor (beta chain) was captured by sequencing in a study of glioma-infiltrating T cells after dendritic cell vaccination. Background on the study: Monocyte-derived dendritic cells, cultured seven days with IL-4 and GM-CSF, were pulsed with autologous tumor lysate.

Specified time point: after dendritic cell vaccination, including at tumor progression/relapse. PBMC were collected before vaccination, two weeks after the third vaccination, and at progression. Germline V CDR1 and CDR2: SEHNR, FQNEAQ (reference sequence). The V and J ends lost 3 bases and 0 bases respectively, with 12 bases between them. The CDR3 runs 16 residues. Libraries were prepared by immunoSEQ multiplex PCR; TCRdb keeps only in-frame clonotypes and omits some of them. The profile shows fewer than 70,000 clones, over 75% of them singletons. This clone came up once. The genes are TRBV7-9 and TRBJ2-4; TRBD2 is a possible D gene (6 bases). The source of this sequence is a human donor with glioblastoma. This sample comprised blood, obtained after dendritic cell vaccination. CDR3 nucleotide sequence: TGTGCCAGCAGCTTCTTCGGGAGTAGAGCCAAAAACATTCAGTACTTC. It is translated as CASSFFGSRAKNIQYF.